This T cell receptor beta chain was sequenced during a study of cytomegalovirus exposure and HLA in healthy donors. With respect to this clone: Its antigen is currently unknown.

The PCR used 60 Vbeta and 13 Jbeta primers. Some clones are missing from TCRdb's copy, which holds only in-frame ones; the method was immunoSEQ multiplex PCR. The table has fewer than 100,000 clones, about 80% seen once. The germline CDR1 and CDR2 sequences are ENHRY and SYGVKD. V lost 3 bases and J lost 3; bases outside the gene matches: 9. The CDR3 consists of 18 residues. Notes on the study in general: Researchers reported that a few CMV-associated chains were confirmed in vitro as CMV antigen-specific. A previous analysis found most TCR beta V segments productive roughly 87% or roughly 30% of the time.

Sequences were obtained from PBMCs. This TCR derives from a man in his 60s in good health and CMV-seropositive. The chain has TRBV10-3 and TRBJ2-1, with TRBD2 identical over 12 bases. The CDR3, as DNA: TGTGCCATCAGTGACCCCGAACGACTAGCGGGGGACTACAATGAGCAGTTCTTC. Amino acid sequence: CAISDPERLAGDYNEQFF.